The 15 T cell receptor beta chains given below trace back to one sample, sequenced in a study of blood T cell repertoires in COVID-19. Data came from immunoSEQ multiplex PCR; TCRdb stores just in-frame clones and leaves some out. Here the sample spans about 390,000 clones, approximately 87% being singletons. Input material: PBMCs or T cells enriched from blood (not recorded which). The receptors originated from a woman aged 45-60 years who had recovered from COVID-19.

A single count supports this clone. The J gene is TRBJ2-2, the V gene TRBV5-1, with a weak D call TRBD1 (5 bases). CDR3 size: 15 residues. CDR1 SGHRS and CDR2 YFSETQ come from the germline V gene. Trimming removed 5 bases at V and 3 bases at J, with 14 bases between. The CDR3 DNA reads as TGCGCCAGCAGTACGCAGGGCCTCGACACCGGGGAGCTGTTTTTT. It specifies CASSTQGLDTGELFF.

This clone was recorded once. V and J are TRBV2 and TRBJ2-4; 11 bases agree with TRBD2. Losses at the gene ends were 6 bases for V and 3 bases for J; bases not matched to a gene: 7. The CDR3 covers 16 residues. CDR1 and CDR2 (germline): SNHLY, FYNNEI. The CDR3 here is CASRGGLAGLKNIQYF. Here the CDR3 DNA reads TGTGCCAGCAGGGGAGGACTAGCGGGCCTCAAAAACATTCAGTACTTC.

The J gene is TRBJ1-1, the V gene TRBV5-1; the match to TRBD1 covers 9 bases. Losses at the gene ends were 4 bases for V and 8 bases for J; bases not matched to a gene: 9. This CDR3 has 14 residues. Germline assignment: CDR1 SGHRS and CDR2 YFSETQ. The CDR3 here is CASSPGQGFFEAFF. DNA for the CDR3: TGCGCCAGCAGCCCGGGACAGGGATTTTTCGAAGCTTTCTTT.

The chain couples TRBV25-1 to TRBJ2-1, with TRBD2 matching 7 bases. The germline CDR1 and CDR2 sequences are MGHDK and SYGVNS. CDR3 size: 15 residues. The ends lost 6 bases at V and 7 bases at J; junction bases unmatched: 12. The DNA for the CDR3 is TGTGCCAGCAGCGCCCTAGCGGTCGGAGGGAATGAGCAGTTCTTC. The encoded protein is CASSALAVGGNEQFF.

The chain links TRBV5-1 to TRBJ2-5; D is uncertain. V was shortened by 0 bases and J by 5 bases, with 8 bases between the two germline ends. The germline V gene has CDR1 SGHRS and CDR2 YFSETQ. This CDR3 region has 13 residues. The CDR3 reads CASSLGSTETQYF. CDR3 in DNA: TGCGCCAGCAGCTTGGGTTCCACTGAGACCCAGTACTTC.

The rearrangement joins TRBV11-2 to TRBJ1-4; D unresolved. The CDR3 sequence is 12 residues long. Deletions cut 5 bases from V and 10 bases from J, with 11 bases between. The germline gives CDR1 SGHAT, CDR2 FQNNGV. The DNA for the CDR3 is TGTGCCAGCAGCCCCGGCGGCGGAAAACTGTTTTTT. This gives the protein CASSPGGGKLFF.

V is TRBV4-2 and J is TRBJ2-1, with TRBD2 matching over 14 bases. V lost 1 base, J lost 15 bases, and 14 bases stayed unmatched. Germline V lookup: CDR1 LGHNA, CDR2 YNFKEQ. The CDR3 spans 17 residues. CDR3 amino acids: CASSQVGRLAGGIALFF. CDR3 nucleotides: TGTGCCAGCAGCCAAGTCGGGCGACTAGCGGGGGGGATCGCCTTGTTCTTC.

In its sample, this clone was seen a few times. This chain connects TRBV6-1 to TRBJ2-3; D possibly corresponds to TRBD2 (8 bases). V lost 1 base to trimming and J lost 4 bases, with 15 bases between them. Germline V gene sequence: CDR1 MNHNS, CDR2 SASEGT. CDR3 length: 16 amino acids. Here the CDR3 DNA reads TGTGCCAGCAGTGAAGGGACAGGTAGCGGGGCAGATACGCAGTATTTT. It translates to CASSEGTGSGADTQYF.

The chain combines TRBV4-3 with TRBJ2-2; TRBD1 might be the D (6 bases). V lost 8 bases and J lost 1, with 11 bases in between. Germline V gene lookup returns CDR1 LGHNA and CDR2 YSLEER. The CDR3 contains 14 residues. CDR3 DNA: TGCGCCAGCCGAGGGACACAGAACACCGGGGAGCTGTTTTTT. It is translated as CASRGTQNTGELFF.

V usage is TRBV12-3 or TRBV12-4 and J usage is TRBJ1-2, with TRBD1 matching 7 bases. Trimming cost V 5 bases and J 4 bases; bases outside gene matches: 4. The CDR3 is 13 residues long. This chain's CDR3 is CASSPGQVYGYTF. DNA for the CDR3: TGTGCCAGCAGTCCTGGACAGGTCTATGGCTACACCTTC.

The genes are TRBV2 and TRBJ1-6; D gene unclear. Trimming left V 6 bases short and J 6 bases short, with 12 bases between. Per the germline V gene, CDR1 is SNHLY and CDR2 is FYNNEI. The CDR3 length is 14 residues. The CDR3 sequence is CASRRRGGNSPLHF. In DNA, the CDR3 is TGTGCCAGCAGGAGGCGGGGAGGTAATTCACCCCTCCACTTT.

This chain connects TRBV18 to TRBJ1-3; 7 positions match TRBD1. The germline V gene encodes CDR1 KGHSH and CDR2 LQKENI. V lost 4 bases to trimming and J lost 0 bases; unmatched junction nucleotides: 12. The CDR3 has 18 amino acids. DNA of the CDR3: TGTGCCAGCTCACTATTTGCGCGACAGGGTCTCTCTGGAAACACCATATATTTT. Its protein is CASSLFARQGLSGNTIYF.

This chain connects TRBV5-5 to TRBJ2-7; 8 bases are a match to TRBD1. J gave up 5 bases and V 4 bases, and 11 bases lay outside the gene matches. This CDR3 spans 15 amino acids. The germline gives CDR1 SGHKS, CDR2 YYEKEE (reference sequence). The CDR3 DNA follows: TGTGCCAGCAGCGGGCGGACAGGGTCCGTTGACGAGCAGTACTTC. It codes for CASSGRTGSVDEQYF.

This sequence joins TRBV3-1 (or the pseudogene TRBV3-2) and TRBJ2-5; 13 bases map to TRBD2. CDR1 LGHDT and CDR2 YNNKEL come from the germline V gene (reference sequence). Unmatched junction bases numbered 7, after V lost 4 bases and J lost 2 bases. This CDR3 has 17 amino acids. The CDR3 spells CASSPGLAGAFQETQYF. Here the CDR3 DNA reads TGTGCCAGCAGCCCCGGACTAGCGGGGGCCTTTCAAGAGACCCAGTACTTC.

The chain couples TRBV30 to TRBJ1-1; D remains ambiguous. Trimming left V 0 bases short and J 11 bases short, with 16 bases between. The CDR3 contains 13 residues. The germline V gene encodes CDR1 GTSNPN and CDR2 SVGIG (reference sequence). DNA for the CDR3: TGTGCCTGGAGTGTAGACACGAAGAATGAGGCTTTCTTT. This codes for CAWSVDTKNEAFF.